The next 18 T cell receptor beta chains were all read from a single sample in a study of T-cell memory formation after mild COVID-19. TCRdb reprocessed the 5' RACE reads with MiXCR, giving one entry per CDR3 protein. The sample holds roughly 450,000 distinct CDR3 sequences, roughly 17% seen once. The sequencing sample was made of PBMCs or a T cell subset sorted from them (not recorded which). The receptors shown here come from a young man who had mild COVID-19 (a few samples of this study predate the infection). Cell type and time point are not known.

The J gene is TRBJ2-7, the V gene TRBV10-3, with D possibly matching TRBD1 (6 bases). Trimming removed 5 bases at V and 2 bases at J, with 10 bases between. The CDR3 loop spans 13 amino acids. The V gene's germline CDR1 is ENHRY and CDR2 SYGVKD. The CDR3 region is CAISFNRAYEQYF. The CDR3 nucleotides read TGTGCCATCAGTTTTAACAGGGCCTACGAGCAGTACTTC.

The CDR3 bases are TGTGCCAGCAGCCACGTACCAGAATTAGGGAATGAGCAGTTCTTC. It codes for CASSHVPELGNEQFF. The V and J genes are TRBV6-2 or TRBV6-3 and TRBJ2-1, with no clear D. CDR1 is MNHEY and CDR2 is SVGEGT in the germline V gene. Between the trimmed V and J ends, which lost 6 bases and 7 bases, there was a span of 19 bases. CDR3 length: 15 amino acids.

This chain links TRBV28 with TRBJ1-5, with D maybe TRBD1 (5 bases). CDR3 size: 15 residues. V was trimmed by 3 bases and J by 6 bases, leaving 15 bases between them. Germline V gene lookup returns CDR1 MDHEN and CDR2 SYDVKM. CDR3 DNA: TGTGCCAGCAGTTTGGTGACAGCAATCATTCAGCCCCAGCATTTT. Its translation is CASSLVTAIIQPQHF.

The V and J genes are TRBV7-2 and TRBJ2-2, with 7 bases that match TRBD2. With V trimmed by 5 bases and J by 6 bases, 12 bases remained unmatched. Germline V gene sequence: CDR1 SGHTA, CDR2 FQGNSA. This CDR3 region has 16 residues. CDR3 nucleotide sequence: TGTGCCAGCAGCGTACCCCCGGGGGGAAATCCCGGGGAGCTGTTTTTT. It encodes CASSVPPGGNPGELFF.

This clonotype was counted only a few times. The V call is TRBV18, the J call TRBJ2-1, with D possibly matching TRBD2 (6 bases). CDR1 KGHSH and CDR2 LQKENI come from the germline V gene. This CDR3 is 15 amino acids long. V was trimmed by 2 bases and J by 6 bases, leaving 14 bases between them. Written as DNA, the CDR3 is TGTGCCAGCTCACCAGGGGGGAAGGACCCCAATGAGCAGTTCTTC. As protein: CASSPGGKDPNEQFF.

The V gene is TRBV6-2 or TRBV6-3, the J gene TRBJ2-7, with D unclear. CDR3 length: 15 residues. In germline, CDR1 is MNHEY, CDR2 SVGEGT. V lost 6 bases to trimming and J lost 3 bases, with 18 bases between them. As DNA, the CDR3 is TGTGCCAGCAGGCGGCAGGCGCCCCTGGACTACGAGCAGTACGTC. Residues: CASRRQAPLDYEQYV.

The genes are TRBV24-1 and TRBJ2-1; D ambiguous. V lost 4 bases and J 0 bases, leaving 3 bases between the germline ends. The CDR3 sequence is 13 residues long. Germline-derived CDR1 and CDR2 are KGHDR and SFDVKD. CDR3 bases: TGTGCCACCAGTGAGGGCTCCTACAATGAGCAGTTCTTC. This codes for CATSEGSYNEQFF.

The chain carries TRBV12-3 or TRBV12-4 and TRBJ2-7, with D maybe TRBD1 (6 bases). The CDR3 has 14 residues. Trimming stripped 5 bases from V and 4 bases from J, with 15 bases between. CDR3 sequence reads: CASSPTGTSYEQYF. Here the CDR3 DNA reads TGTGCCAGCAGTCCCACCGGGACATCGTACGAGCAGTACTTC.

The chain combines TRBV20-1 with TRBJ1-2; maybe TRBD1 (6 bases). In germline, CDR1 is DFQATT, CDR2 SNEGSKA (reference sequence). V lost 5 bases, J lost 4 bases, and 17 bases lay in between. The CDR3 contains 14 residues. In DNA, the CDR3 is TGCAGTGCTGGTGGTGGCGGGGGCGGCTATGGCTACACCTTC. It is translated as CSAGGGGGGYGYTF.

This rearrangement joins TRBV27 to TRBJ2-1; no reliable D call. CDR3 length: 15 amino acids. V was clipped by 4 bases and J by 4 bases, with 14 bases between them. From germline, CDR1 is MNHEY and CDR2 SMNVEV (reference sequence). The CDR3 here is CASSSQETLYNEQFF. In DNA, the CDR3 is TGTGCCAGCAGTTCCCAGGAAACCCTTTACAATGAGCAGTTCTTC.

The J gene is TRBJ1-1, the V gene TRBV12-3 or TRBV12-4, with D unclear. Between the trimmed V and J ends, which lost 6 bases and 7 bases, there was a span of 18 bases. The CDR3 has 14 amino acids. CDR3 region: CASSRAGPEFEAFF. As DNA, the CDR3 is TGTGCCAGCAGCCGAGCGGGCCCCGAATTTGAAGCTTTCTTT.

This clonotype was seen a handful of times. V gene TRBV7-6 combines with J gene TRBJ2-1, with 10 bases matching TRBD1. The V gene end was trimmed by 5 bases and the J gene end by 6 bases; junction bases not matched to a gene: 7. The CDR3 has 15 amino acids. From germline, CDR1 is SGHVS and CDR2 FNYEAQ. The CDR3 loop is CASSPDRGGGNEQFF. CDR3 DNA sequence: TGTGCCAGCAGCCCGGACAGGGGGGGGGGCAATGAGCAGTTCTTC.

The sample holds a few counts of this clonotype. CDR3 sequence (DNA): TGCAGTGCTGGGGACACAGTGAACACTGAAGCTTTCTTT. Amino acids: CSAGDTVNTEAFF. The rearrangement joins TRBV20-1 to TRBJ1-1; D may be TRBD1 (6 bases). CDR3 size: 13 residues. The germline V gene has CDR1 DFQATT and CDR2 SNEGSKA (reference sequence). V lost 5 bases and J lost 0, with 10 bases in between.

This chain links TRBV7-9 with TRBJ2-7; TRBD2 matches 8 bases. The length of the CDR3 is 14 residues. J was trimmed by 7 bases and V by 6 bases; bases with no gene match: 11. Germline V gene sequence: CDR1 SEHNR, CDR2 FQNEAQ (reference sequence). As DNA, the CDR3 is TGTGCCAGCAGGAATAGCGGGGCCCCGGGGGAGCAGTACTTC. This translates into CASRNSGAPGEQYF.

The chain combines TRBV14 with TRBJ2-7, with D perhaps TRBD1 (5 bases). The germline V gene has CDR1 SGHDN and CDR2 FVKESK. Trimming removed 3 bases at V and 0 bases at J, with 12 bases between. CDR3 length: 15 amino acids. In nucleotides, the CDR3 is TGTGCCAGCAGCCACCCACAGGTGAACTCCTACGAGCAGTACTTC. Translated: CASSHPQVNSYEQYF.

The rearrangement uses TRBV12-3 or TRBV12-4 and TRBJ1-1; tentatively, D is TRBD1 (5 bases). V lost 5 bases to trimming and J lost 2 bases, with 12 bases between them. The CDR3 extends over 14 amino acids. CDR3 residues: CASSLPGENTEAFF. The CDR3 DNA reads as TGTGCCAGCAGTCTACCGGGGGAAAACACTGAAGCTTTCTTT.

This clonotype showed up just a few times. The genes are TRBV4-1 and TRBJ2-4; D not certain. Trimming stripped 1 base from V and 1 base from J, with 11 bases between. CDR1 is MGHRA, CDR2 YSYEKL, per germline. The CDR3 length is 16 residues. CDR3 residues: CASSQVDRLAKNIQYF. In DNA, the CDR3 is TGCGCCAGCAGCCAAGTAGATAGACTTGCCAAAAACATTCAGTACTTC.

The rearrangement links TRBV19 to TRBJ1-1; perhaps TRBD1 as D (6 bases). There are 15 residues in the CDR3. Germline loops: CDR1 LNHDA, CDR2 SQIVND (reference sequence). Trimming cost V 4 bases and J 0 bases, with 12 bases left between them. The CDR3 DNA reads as TGTGCCAGTAGTAGGGGGGCCCGAATGAACACTGAAGCTTTCTTT. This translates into CASSRGARMNTEAFF.